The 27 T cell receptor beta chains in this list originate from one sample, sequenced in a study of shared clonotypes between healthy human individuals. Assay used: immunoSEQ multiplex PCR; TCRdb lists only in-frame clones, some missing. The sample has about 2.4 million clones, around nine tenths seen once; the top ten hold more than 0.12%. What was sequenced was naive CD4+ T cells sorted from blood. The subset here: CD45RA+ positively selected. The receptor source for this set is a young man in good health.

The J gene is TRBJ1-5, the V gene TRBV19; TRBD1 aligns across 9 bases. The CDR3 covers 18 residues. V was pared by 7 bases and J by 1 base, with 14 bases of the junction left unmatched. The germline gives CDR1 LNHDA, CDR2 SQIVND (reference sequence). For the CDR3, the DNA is TGTGCCAGTAACATAGGACAGGGGCGACTTCGGAGCAATCAGCCCCAGCATTTT. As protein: CASNIGQGRLRSNQPQHF.

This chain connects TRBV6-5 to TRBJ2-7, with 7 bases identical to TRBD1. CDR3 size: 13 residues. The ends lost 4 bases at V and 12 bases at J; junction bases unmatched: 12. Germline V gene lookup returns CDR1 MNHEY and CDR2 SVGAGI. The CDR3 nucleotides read TGTGCCAGCAGTTCCGGGACAGCCTTCTGGCCGTACTTC. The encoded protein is CASSSGTAFWPYF.

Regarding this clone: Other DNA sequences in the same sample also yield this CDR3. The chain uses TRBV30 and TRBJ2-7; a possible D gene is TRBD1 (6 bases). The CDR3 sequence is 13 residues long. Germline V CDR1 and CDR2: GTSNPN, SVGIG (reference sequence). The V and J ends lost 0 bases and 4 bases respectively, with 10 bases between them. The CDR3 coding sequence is TGTGCCTGGAGTGTACAGGGATTATACGAGCAGTACTTC. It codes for CAWSVQGLYEQYF. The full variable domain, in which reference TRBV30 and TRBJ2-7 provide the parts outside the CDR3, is SQTIHQWPATLVQPVGSPLSLECTVEGTSNPNLYWYRQAAGRGLQLLFYSVGIGQISSEVPQNLSASRPQDRQFILSSKKLLLSDSGFYLCAWSVQGLYEQYFGPGTRLTVT.

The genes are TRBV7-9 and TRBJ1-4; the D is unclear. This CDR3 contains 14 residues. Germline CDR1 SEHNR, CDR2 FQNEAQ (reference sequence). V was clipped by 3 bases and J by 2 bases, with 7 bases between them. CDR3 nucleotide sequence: TGTGCCAGCAGCTTTGTTACTACTAATGAAAAACTGTTTTTT. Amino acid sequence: CASSFVTTNEKLFF.

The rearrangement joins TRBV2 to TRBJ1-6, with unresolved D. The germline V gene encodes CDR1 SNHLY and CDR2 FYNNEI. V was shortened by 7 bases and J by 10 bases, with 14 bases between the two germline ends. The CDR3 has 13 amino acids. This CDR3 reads CASKFPGSSPLHF. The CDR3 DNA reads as TGTGCCAGCAAGTTTCCGGGTTCGTCACCCCTCCACTTT. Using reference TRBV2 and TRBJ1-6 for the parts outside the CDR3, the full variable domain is EPEVTQTPSHQVTQMGQEVILRCVPISNHLYFYWYRQILGQKVEFLVSFYNNEISEKSEIFDDQFSVERPDGSNFTLKIRSTKLEDSAMYFCASKFPGSSPLHFGNGTRLTVT.

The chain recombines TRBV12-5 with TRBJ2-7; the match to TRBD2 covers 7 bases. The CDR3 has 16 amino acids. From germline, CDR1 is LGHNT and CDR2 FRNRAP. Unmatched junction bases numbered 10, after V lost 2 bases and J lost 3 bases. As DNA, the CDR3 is TGTGCTAGTGGTTTGCCCGGGAGCGGGAAATACTACGAGCAGTACTTC. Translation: CASGLPGSGKYYEQYF.

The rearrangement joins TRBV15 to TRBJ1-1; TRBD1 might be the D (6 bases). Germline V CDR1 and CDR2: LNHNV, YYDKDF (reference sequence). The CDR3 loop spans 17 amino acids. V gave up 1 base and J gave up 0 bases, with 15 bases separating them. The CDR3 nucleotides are TGTGCCACCAGCAGAGTACTGGGACACACTATGAACACTGAAGCTTTCTTT. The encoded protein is CATSRVLGHTMNTEAFF. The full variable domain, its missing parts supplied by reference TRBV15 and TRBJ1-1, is DAMVIQNPRYQVTQFGKPVTLSCSQTLNHNVMYWYQQKSSQAPKLLFHYYDKDFNNEADTPDNFQSRRPNTSFCFLDIRSPGLGDTAMYLCATSRVLGHTMNTEAFFGQGTRLTVV.

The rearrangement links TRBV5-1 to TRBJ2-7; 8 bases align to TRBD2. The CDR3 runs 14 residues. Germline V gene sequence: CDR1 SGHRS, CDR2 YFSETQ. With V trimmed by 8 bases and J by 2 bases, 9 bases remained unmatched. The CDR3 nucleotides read TGCGCCAGTCGAACGGGGGGGCCCCCCTACGAGCAGTACTTC. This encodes CASRTGGPPYEQYF.

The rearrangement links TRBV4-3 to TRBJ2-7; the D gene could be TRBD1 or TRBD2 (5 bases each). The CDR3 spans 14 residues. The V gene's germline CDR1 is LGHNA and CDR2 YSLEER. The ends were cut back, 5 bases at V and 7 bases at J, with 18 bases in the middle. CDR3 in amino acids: CASSASGTAREQYF. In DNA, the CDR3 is TGCGCCAGCAGCGCCTCAGGGACGGCGAGGGAGCAGTACTTC.

The CDR3 region has the DNA TGTGCCAGCCACCCGGGACTAGGGATTCCGCAGTATTTT. Translating it yields CASHPGLGIPQYF. The rearrangement uses TRBV19 and TRBJ2-3; 8 nucleotides align to TRBD2. This CDR3 is built from 13 residues. The V gene end was trimmed by 9 bases and the J gene end by 10 bases; junction bases not matched to a gene: 12. Germline V gene lookup returns CDR1 LNHDA and CDR2 SQIVND (reference sequence).

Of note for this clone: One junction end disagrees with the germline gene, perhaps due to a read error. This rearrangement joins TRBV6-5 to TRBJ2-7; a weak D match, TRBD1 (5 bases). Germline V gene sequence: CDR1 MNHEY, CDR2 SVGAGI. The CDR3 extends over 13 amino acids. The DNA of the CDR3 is TGTGCAAGCACCCCCACCAGAAGGGGCGAGCAGTACTTC. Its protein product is CASTPTRRGEQYF.

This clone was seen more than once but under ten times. The CDR3 nucleotides read TGTGCCAGTCTGGGACAGAATTATAATTCACCCCTCCACTTT. Its protein product is CASLGQNYNSPLHF. The V gene is TRBV6-1, the J gene TRBJ1-6, with 7 bases lining up with TRBD1. Losses at the gene ends were 9 bases for V and 4 bases for J; bases not matched to a gene: 6. The CDR3 has 14 residues. The germline V gene has CDR1 MNHNS and CDR2 SASEGT.

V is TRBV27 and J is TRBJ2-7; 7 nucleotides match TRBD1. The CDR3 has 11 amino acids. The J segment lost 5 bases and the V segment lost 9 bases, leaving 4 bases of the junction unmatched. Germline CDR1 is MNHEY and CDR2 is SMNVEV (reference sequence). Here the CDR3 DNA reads TGTGCCAGAAGAGGGGGCCACGAGCAGTACTTC. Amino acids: CARRGGHEQYF.

This CDR3 reads CASSTSGRNYGYTF. The CDR3 nucleotides are TGTGCCAGCAGCACATCGGGACGAAACTATGGCTACACCTTC. The V call is TRBV7-9, the J call TRBJ1-2, with D perhaps TRBD1 (5 bases). Germline V gives CDR1 SEHNR, CDR2 FQNEAQ (reference sequence). The CDR3 runs 14 residues. V lost 5 bases and J lost 2, with 12 bases in between. Filled out from reference TRBV7-9 and TRBJ1-2, the complete variable domain reads DTGVSQNPRHKITKRGQNVTFRCDPISEHNRLYWYRQTLGQGPEFLTYFQNEAQLEKSRLLSDRFSAERPKGSFSTLEIQRTEQGDSAMYLCASSTSGRNYGYTFGSGTRLTVV.

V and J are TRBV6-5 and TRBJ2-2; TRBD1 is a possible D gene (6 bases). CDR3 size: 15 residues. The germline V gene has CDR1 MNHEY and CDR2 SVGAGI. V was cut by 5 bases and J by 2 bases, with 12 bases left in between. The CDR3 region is CASSPGQFNTGELFF. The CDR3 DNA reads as TGTGCCAGCAGTCCAGGACAGTTTAACACCGGGGAGCTGTTTTTT.

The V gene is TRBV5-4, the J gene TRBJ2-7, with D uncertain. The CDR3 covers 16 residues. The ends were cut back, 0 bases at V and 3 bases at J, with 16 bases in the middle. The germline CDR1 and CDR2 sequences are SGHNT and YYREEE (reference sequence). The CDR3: CASSLGQDAGVYEQYF. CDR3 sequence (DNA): TGTGCCAGCAGCTTGGGGCAAGATGCAGGAGTCTACGAGCAGTACTTC.

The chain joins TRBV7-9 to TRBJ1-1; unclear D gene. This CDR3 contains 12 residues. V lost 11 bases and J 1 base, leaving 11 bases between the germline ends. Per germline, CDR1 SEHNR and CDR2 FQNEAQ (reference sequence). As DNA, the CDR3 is TGTGCCGTGGGGAACCAGAACACTGAAGCTTTCTTT. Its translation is CAVGNQNTEAFF.

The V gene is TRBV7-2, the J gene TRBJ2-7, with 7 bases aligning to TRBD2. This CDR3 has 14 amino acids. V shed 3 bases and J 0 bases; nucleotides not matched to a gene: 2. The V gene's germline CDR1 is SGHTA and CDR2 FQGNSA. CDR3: CASSFAGVSYEQYF. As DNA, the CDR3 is TGTGCCAGCAGCTTTGCGGGGGTCTCCTACGAGCAGTACTTC.

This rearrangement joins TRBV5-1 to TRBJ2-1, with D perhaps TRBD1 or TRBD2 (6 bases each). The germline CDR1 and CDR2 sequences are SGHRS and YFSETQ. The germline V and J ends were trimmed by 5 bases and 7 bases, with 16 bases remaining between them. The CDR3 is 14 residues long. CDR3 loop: CASSPGALGNEQFF. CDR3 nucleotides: TGCGCCAGCAGTCCGGGGGCTCTAGGGAATGAGCAGTTCTTC.

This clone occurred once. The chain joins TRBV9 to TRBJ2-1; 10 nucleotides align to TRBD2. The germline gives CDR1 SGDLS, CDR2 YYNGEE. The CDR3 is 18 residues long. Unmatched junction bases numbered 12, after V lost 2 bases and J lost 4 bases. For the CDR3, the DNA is TGTGCCAGCAGCGTCGGTCTAGCGGGAGCCACGGGTTACAATGAGCAGTTCTTC. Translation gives CASSVGLAGATGYNEQFF.

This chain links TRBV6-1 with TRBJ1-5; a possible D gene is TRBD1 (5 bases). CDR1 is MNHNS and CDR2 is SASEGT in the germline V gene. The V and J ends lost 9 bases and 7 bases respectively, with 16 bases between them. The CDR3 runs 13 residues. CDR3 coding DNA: TGTGCCAGTTGTGGGACGGCTTTACAGCCCCAGCATTTT. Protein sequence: CASCGTALQPQHF.

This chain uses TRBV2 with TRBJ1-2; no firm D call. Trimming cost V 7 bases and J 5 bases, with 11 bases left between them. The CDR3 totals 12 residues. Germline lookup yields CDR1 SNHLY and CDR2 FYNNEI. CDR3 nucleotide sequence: TGTGCCAGCACGAGGGTCGGGTATGGCTACACCTTC. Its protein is CASTRVGYGYTF.

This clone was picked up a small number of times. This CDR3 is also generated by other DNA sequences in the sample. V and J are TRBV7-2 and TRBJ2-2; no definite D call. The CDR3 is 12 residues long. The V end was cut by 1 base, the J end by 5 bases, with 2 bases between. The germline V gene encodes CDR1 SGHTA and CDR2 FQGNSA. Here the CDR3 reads CASSLGTGELFF. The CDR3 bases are TGTGCCAGCAGCTTAGGTACCGGGGAGCTGTTTTTT.

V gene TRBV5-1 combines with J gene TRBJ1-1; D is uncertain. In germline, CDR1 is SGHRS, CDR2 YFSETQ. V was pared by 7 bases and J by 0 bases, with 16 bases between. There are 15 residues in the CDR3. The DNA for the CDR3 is TGCGCCAGCCAATCCTCGGCGGAGGTGAACACTGAAGCTTTCTTT. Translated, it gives CASQSSAEVNTEAFF.

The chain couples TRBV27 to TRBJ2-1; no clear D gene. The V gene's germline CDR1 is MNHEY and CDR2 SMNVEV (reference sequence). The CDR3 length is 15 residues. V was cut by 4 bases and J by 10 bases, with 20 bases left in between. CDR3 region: CASSSVSPPYKEQFF. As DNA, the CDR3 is TGTGCCAGCAGTTCAGTAAGTCCACCATATAAGGAGCAGTTCTTC.

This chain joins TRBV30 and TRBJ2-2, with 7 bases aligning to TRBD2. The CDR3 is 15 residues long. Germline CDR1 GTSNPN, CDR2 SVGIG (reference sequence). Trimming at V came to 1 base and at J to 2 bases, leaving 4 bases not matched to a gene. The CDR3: CAWSEWDYNTGELFF. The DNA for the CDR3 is TGTGCCTGGAGTGAGTGGGACTACAACACCGGGGAGCTGTTTTTT.

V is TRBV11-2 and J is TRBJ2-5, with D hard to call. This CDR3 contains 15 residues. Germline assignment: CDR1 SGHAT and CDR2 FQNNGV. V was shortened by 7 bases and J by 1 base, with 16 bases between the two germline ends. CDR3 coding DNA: TGTGCCAGCATCAAAAATTGGGGAATCCAAGAGACCCAGTACTTC. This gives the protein CASIKNWGIQETQYF. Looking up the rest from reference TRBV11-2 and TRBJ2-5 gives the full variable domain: EAGVAQSPRYKIIEKRQSVAFWCNPISGHATLYWYQQILGQGPKLLIQFQNNGVVDDSQLPKDRFSAERLKGVDSTLKIQPAKLEDSAVYLCASIKNWGIQETQYFGPGTRLLVL.